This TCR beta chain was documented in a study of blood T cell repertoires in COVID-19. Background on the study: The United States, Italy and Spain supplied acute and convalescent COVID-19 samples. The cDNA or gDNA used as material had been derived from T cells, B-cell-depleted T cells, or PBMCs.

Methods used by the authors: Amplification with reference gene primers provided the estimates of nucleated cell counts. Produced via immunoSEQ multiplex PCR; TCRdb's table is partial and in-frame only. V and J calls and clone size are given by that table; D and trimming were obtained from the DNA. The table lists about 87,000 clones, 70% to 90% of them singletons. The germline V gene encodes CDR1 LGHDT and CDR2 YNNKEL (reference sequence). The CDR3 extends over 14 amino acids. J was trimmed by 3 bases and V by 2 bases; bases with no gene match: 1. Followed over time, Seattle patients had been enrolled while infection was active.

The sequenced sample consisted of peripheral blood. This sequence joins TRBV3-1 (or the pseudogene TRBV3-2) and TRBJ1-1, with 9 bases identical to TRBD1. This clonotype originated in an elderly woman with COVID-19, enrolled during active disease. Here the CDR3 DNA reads TGTGCCAGCAGCCAACGGGACAGGGACACTGAAGCTTTCTTT. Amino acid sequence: CASSQRDRDTEAFF.